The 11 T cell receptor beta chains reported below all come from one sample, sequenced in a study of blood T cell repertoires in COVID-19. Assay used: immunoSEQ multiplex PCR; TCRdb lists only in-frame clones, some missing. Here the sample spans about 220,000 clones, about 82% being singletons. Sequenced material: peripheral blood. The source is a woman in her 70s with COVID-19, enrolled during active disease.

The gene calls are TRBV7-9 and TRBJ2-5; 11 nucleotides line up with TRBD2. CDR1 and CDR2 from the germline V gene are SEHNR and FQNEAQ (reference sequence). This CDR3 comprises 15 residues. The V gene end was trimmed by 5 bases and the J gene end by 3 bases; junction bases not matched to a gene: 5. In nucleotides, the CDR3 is TGTGCCAGCAGCCCCTTAGCGGGGGGGGAAGAGACCCAGTACTTC. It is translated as CASSPLAGGEETQYF.

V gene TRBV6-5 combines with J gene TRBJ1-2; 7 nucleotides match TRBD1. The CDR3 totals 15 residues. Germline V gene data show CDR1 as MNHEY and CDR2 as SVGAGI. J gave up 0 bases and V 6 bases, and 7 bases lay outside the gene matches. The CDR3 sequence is CASSLGTVANYGYTF. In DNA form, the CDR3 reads TGTGCCAGCAGCCTCGGGACAGTAGCTAACTATGGCTACACCTTC.

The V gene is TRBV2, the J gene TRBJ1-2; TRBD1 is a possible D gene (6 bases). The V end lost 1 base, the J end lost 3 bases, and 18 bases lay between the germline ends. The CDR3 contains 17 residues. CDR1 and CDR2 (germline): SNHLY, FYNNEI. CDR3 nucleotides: TGTGCCAGCAGTGAAGGTGGGCAGGGGCGATACGACTATGGCTACACCTTC. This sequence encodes CASSEGGQGRYDYGYTF.

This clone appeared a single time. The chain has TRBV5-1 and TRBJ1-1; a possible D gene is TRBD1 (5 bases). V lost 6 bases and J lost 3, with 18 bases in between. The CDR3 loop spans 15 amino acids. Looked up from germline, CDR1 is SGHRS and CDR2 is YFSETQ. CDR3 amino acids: CASNPFAGSDTEAFF. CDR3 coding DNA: TGCGCCAGCAACCCGTTCGCAGGGTCGGACACTGAAGCTTTCTTT. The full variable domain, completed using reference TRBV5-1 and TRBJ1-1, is KAGVTQTPRYLIKTRGQQVTLSCSPISGHRSVSWYQQTPGQGLQFLFEYFSETQRNKGNFPGRFSGRQFSNSRSEMNVSTLELGDSALYLCASNPFAGSDTEAFFGQGTRLTVV.

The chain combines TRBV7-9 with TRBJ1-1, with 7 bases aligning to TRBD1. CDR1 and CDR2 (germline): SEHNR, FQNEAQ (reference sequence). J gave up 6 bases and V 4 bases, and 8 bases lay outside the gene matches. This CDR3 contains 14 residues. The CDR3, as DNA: TGTGCCAGCAGCTACACAGGGGCAAAAGCTGAAGCTTTCTTT. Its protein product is CASSYTGAKAEAFF.

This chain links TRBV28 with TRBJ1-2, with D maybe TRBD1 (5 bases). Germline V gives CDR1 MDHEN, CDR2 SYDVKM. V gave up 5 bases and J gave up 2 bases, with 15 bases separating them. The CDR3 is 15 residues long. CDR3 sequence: CASSHRQRRNYGYTF. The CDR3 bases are TGTGCCAGCAGTCACCGACAGAGAAGAAACTATGGCTACACCTTC.

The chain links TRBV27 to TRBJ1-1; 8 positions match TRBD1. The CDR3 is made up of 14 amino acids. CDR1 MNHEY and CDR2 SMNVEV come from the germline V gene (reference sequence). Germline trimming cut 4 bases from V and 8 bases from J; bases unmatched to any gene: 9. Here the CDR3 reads CASSSRGLGGEAFF. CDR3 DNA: TGTGCCAGCAGTTCCAGGGGGCTAGGGGGAGAAGCTTTCTTT.

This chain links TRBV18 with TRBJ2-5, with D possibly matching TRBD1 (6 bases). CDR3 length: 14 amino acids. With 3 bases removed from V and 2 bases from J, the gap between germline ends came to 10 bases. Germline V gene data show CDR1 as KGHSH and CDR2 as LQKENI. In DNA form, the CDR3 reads TGTGCCAGCTCACCCCCACAGGGACAAGAGACCCAGTACTTC. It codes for CASSPPQGQETQYF.

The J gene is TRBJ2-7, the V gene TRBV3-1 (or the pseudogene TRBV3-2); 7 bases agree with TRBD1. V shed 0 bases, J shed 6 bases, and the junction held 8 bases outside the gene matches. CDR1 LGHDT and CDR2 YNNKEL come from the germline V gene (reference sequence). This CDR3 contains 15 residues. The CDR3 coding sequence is TGTGCCAGCAGCCAAGATTGGGACAGTAGGCTCGAGCAGTACTTC. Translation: CASSQDWDSRLEQYF.

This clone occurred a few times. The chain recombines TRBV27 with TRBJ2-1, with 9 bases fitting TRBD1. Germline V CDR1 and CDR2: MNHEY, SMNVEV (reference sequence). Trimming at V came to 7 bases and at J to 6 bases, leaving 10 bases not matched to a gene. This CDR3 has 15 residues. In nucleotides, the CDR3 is TGTGCCAGCACCTTTACCGGGACAGGGATCAATGAGCAGTTCTTC. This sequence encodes CASTFTGTGINEQFF.

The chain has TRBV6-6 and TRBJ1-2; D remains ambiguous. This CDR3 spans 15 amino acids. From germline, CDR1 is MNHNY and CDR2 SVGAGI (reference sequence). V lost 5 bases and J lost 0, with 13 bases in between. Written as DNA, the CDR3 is TGTGCCAGCAGTGACGGACTTGGGGCTAACTATGGCTACACCTTC. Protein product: CASSDGLGANYGYTF.